What follows are 9 T cell receptor beta chains derived from one specimen sequenced in a study of T cell clonality in common variable immunodeficiency. Their antigens are not known. Study findings and constraints: Fewer deletions and N-nucleotide insertions were reportedly seen in common variable immunodeficiency TCR beta sequences.

Measured with immunoSEQ multiplex PCR; TCRdb has only the in-frame clones, and not every one. The repertoire consists of 1,500 to 2,000 clones, none detected only once. Sequencing was carried out using peripheral blood mononuclear cells. The receptors were gathered from a human donor with common variable immunodeficiency.

Remarks on this clone: Read sequence stops 3 residues before the CDR3 end, and the germline J gene provides the missing end. The chain has TRBV18 and TRBJ2-7; TRBD1 agrees at 11 bases. This CDR3 has 14 residues. Germline lookup yields CDR1 KGHSH and CDR2 LQKENI. With V trimmed by 3 bases and J by 3 bases, 1 base remained unmatched. CDR3 sequence reads: CASSPDRGHYEQYF. CDR3 bases read: TGTGCCAGCTCACCGGACAGGGGGCACTACGAG.

Note on this clone: The CDR3 end falls 3 residues outside the read, so it is completed with the germline J gene. This chain joins TRBV18 and TRBJ2-3; D not certain. Trimming left V 3 bases short and J 3 bases short, with 4 bases between. CDR3 length: 12 amino acids. Germline CDR1 is KGHSH and CDR2 is LQKENI. The chain's CDR3 is CASSPRTDTQYF. CDR3 DNA, as far as it was read: TGTGCCAGCTCACCTAGAACAGATACG.

Sample share makes this clone medium-sized. The read falls 3 residues short of the CDR3 end, and the missing part is taken from the germline J gene. The gene calls are TRBV7-9 and TRBJ1-4; TRBD1 matches 7 bases. This CDR3 comprises 14 residues. The V gene end was trimmed by 5 bases and the J gene end by 5 bases; junction bases not matched to a gene: 5. Germline assignment: CDR1 SEHNR and CDR2 FQNEAQ (reference sequence). CDR3: CASSGSRGNEKLFF. The sequenced CDR3 bases are TGTGCCAGCAGCGGCTCCAGGGGGAATGAAAAA.

In its sample, this clone was seen a few times. The missing CDR3 end, 3 residues past where the read stops, is filled in from the germline J gene. The V and J genes are TRBV6-2 or TRBV6-3 and TRBJ1-1, with D possibly TRBD1 on 5 matching bases. The germline V gene has CDR1 MNHEY and CDR2 SVGEGT. The CDR3 has 12 amino acids. With 9 bases removed from V and 5 bases from J, the gap between germline ends came to 13 bases. The CDR3 reads CASSRVLTEAFF. The CDR3 bases that were read are TGTGCCAGTAGCAGGGTACTTACTGAA.

This clone was seen more than once but under ten times. The read is 3 residues too short to cover the CDR3 end, so that end is filled in from the germline J gene. The chain joins TRBV7-6 to TRBJ2-3; perhaps TRBD2 as D (6 bases). V was pared by 5 bases and J by 0 bases, with 15 bases between. Germline loops: CDR1 SGHVS, CDR2 FNYEAQ. This CDR3 has 16 residues. The CDR3 protein is CASSPQQAGSTDTQYF. The CDR3 bases that were read are TGTGCCAGCAGCCCCCAGCAGGCGGGAAGCACAGATACG.

Remarks on this clone: The missing CDR3 end, 3 residues past where the read stops, is filled in from the germline J gene. The J gene is TRBJ2-7, the V gene TRBV5-1; D is tentatively TRBD1 or TRBD2 (6 bases each). The CDR3 consists of 15 residues. Germline CDR1 SGHRS, CDR2 YFSETQ. Trimming cost V 2 bases and J 5 bases, with 17 bases left between them. This CDR3 is CASSFIGQGRNEQYF. Partial CDR3 DNA: TGCGCCAGCAGCTTTATTGGGCAGGGGAGGAACGAG. Full variable domain (outside the CDR3, taken from reference TRBV5-1 and TRBJ2-7): KAGVTQTPRYLIKTRGQQVTLSCSPISGHRSVSWYQQTPGQGLQFLFEYFSETQRNKGNFPGRFSGRQFSNSRSEMNVSTLELGDSALYLCASSFIGQGRNEQYFGPGTRLTVT.

Comment on this clone: The read stops 3 residues short of the end of the CDR3; the missing end is completed from the germline J gene. The rearrangement links TRBV30 to TRBJ2-4; 12 bases are shared with TRBD2. The V segment lost 2 bases and the J segment 1 base; nucleotides outside the gene matches: 3. The CDR3 is made up of 16 amino acids. In germline, CDR1 is GTSNPN, CDR2 SVGIG (reference sequence). CDR3 in amino acids: CAWSHGTSGAKNIQYF. CDR3 DNA, as far as it was read: TGTGCCTGGAGTCACGGGACTAGCGGGGCCAAAAACATT.

This clone came up a few times. The sequenced fragment ends 3 residues before the CDR3 boundary, so the rest is inferred from the germline J gene. The chain links TRBV7-2 to TRBJ2-7, with D perhaps TRBD1 (5 bases). This CDR3 contains 13 residues. The V end was cut by 4 bases, the J end by 0 bases, with 7 bases between. The germline gives CDR1 SGHTA, CDR2 FQGNSA. The CDR3 spells CASSSDSSYEQYF. Partial CDR3 DNA: TGTGCCAGCAGCTCAGACAGCTCCTACGAG.

The DNA read from the CDR3 is TGTGCCTGGAGAAAACAGGGGGCCGGTGAGACTGAA. The encoded protein is CAWRKQGAGETE. The whole CDR3 sequence is CAWRKQGAGETEAFF. The chain employs TRBV30 and TRBJ1-1; 9 positions agree with TRBD1. The CDR3 end is not reached by the read, which stops 3 residues before it; the germline J gene fills it in. Trimming cost V 3 bases and J 5 bases; bases outside gene matches: 10. The CDR3 runs to 15 residues. Per the germline V gene, CDR1 is GTSNPN and CDR2 is SVGIG (reference sequence).